These T cell receptor beta chains were read from a single sample in a study of T cell responses to AZD1222 COVID-19 vaccine. This table comes from immunoSEQ multiplex PCR, and its TCRdb copy is limited to in-frame clones, with some not included. The data hold 150,000 to 200,000 clones, with around 88% observed a single time. The sequenced sample was peripheral blood, obtained 28 days after the second AZD1222 dose. All receptors derive from an adult who received the AZD1222 COVID-19 vaccine. The CDR3 runs from the conserved cysteine through the conserved F or W. D genes are given only for firm matches. Only part of the rows carry a size: once, few, many, or a class if the clone is expanded.

TRBD1	once	TRBV6-5	TRBJ2-5	TGTGCCAGCAGTTACTCGACAGGGGTTGGAGAGACCCAGTACTTC	CASSYSTGVGETQYF
TRBD2	few	TRBV9	TRBJ2-2	TGTGCCAGCAGCCCCGGACTAGCGGGGGGTAAGGCCGGGGAGCTGTTTTTT	CASSPGLAGGKAGELFF
.	once	TRBV28	TRBJ1-6	TGTGCCAGCGGTGAGACCGGGCCCAGGGACTCACCCCTCCACTTT	CASGETGPRDSPLHF
.	.	TRBV5-4	TRBJ1-1	TGTGCCAGCAGCTTGGCCGGCCAGAACACTGAAGCTTTCTTT	CASSLAGQNTEAFF
.	.	TRBV5-1	TRBJ2-1	TGCGCCAGCAGCTTGTCCTTCTCGGACGGTTACAATGAGCAGTTCTTC	CASSLSFSDGYNEQFF
.	.	TRBV5-1	TRBJ2-5	TGCGCCAGCAGCCTCGACCAAGAGACCCAGTACTTC	CASSLDQETQYF
.	.	TRBV6-4	TRBJ1-5	TGTGCCAGTTCCAAGACCTTCAATCAGCCCCAGCATTTT	CASSKTFNQPQHF
.	.	TRBV27	TRBJ1-2	TGTGCCAGCGGGGATGGGACACAAGATGGGGGCTATACCTTC	CASGDGTQDGGYTF
.	.	TRBV9	TRBJ1-2	TGTGCCAGCAGCGTAGTACCAGGGTCTAACTATGGCTACACCTTC	CASSVVPGSNYGYTF
TRBD1	.	TRBV5-1	TRBJ2-6	TGCGCCAGCAGCTTGGGGGGGACAGGGACCTCTGGGGCCAACGTCCTGACTTTC	CASSLGGTGTSGANVLTF
.	.	TRBV29-1	TRBJ1-3	TGCAGCGTTGAGGACGGACGGTACTCTGGAAACACCATATATTTT	CSVEDGRYSGNTIYF
.	.	TRBV15	TRBJ2-2	TGTGCCACCAGCAGGCCGGGCCGGGTTGGGACCGGGGAGCTGTTTTTT	CATSRPGRVGTGELFF
.	.	TRBV14	TRBJ2-3	TGTGCCAGCAGCCCGCTAGGAGATACGCAGTATTTT	CASSPLGDTQYF
.	.	TRBV11-2	TRBJ2-7	TGTGCCAGCAGCCCAGGGACCGCTTACTCCTACGAGCAGTACTTC	CASSPGTAYSYEQYF
TRBD2	.	TRBV5-1	TRBJ2-7	TGCGCCAGCAGCCAGTCAGGCCAGGGAGGGGAAGAGCAGTACTTC	CASSQSGQGGEEQYF
TRBD1	once	TRBV19	TRBJ1-2	TGTGCCAGTAGCATGGGACAGGGGGACTATGGCTACACCTTC	CASSMGQGDYGYTF
.	.	TRBV5-1	TRBJ2-5	TGCGCCAGCAGCGACGGCCAAGAGACCCAGTACTTC	CASSDGQETQYF
.	.	TRBV28	TRBJ2-7	TGTGCCAGCAGTTTAACCCTCGGGGAGCAGTACTTC	CASSLTLGEQYF
.	.	TRBV5-1	TRBJ2-5	TGCGCCAGCAGCTTTATTAGTCAAGAGACCCAGTACTTC	CASSFISQETQYF
TRBD1	.	TRBV6-5	TRBJ2-5	TGTGCCAGCACTAAGGGACAGTCCCAAGAGACCCAGTACTTC	CASTKGQSQETQYF
.	.	TRBV5-1	TRBJ2-5	TGCGCCAGCAGCACGTCCGGGACTGGAGAGACCCAGTACTTC	CASSTSGTGETQYF
.	.	TRBV5-1	TRBJ2-5	TGCGCCAGCAGCGGAGGACGGGGGCTCCGGGAGACCCAGTACTTC	CASSGGRGLRETQYF
.	.	TRBV6-4	TRBJ2-3	TGTGCCAGCAGTATGAGCTTAATGGATACGCAGTATTTT	CASSMSLMDTQYF
TRBD2	.	TRBV11-3	TRBJ2-2	TGTGCCAGCAGCTTAAACGGGGGGGTTAACACCGGGGAGCTGTTTTTT	CASSLNGGVNTGELFF
.	.	TRBV6-1	TRBJ2-1	TGTGCCAGCAGTGAAACCTACAATGAGCAGTTCTTC	CASSETYNEQFF
.	.	TRBV4-2	TRBJ1-6	TGTGCCAGCAGCCAGGGGTTGGGAGGGCTAAGGTCACCCCTCCACTTT	CASSQGLGGLRSPLHF
TRBD1	once	TRBV18	TRBJ2-1	TGTGCCAGCTCACCCCTAGGGGACAGCTCCTACAATGAGCAGTTCTTC	CASSPLGDSSYNEQFF
.	.	TRBV18	TRBJ2-7	TGTGCCAGCTCACCACAAAAAGAATTTTGGCAGGACGAGCAGTACTTC	CASSPQKEFWQDEQYF